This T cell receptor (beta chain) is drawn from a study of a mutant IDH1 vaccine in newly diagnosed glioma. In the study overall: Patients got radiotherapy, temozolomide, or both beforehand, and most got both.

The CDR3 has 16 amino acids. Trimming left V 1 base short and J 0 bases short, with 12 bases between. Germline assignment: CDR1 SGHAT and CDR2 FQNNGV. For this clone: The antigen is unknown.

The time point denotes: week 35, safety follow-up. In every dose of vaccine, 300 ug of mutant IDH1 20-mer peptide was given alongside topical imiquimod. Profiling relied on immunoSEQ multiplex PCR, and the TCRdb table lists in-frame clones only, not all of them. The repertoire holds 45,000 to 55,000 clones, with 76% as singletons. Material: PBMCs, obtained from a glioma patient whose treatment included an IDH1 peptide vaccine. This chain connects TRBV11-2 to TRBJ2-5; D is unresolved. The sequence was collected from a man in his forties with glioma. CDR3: CASSLGGSMYQETQYF. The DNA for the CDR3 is TGTGCCAGCAGCTTAGGAGGATCCATGTACCAAGAGACCCAGTACTTC.